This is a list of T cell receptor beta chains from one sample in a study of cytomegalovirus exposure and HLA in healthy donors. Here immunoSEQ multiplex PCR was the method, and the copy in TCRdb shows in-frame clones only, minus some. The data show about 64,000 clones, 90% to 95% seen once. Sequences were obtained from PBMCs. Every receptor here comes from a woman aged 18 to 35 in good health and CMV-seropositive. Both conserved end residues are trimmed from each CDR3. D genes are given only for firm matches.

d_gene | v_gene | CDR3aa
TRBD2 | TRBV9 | ASSLLEASGATWVGEQF
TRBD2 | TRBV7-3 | ASSPGTSGGPPV
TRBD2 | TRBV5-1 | ASNIGTSGSFHEQY
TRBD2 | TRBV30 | AWSAERTSGGSSQY
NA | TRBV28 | ASSLSTSVSSGYT
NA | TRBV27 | ASSLEAVRAKNEQY
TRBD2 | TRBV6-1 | ASSDMGLAGELIAKNIQY
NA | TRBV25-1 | ASSSRQGGYEQY
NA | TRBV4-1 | ASSQDGTQEQY
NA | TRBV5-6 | ASSLAGSSYEQY
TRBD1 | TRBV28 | ASRTRGARGYT
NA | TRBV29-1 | SVEDFQGWGYT
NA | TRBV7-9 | ASSPRGGLPEGRRNTIY
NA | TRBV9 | ASSVAAASNYGYT
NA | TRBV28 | ASSSGDSYEQY
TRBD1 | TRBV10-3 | AISEGQGYTGELF
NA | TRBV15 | ATSGIAGNTQY
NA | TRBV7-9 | ASSPKDSPEAF
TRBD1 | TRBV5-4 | ASSSGTGVEKLF
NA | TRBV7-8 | ASSSGYYVSSYEQY
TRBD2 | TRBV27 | ASSLEGTSGGPILETQY
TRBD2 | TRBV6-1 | ASSDSGRASGELF
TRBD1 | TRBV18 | ASSPRQGDHNEQF
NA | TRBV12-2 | ASRLGAAGSPYNEQF
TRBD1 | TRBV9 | ASSVGTGVSNEKLF
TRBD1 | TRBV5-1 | ASSPGPSSGGDTQY
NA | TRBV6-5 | ASSRGPGNTGELF
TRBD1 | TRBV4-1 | ASSPETGVLDQPQH
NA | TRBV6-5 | ASSYSGTTDEKLF
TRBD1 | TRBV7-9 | ASSIFLGQGGAPLH
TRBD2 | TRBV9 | ASSTGGRAYQETQY
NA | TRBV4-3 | ASSQDQPSGLVIHSGANVLT
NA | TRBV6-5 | ASSHDMLEQY
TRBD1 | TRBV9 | ASSENRGEGENYGYT
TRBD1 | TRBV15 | ATSLGQATNEKLF
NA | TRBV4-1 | ASSQVRSSRSYDTQY
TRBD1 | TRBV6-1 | ASSASTGGTEAF
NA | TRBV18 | ASSPPIGRDTSYEQY
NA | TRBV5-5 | ASSSGGGFTEAF
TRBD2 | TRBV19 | ASSILAGGREQY
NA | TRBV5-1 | ASSSVATHEQY
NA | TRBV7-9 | ASSLGAGPSDYGYT
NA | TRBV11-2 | ASSSPGHYEQY
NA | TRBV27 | ATAGTRLTDTQY
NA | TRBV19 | ASSIVYSPNTEAF
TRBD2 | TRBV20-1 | SAQGTSPA
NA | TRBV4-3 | ASSQDDSKNIQY
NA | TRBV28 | ASSPADRPDPIGPQH
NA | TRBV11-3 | ASSSSRGADTQY
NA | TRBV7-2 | ASSSLGGNTEAF
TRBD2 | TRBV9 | ASSPGGSETQY
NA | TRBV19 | ASRDTNQPQH
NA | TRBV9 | ASSAGTGGTGELF
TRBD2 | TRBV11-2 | ASSSTSGTEQF
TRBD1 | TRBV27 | ASSDRGRIYEQY
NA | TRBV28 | ASINRGTYEQY
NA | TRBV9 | ASSVDSTQY
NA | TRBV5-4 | ASSTPRDLNYEGYT
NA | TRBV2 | ASTLQEGQSYEQY